This T cell receptor (beta chain) was observed in a study of Ad26.COV2.S vaccination and SARS-CoV-2 variants. Points from the study as a whole: Overall T cell responses may have been underestimated by the analyses of TCR breadth and depth.

Trimming stripped 4 bases from V and 8 bases from J, with 12 bases between. The germline gives CDR1 LGHNA, CDR2 YSLEER. The CDR3 sequence is 13 residues long. As regards this clone: The antigen remains unidentified.

Assay: immunoSEQ multiplex PCR; the TCRdb copy retains only in-frame clones and omits some. The sample has just over 350,000 clones; around 90% are singletons. The sequenced sample was peripheral blood, obtained after recovery from COVID-19. The sequence came from a human donor who had recovered from COVID-19. The chain combines TRBV4-3 with TRBJ2-1, with a possible D match to TRBD1 (5 bases). CDR3: CASSRMPQDEQFF. In DNA, the CDR3 is TGCGCCAGCAGCCGAATGCCACAGGATGAGCAGTTCTTC.